The 16 T cell receptor beta chains below were found in one sample sequenced in a study of T cell responses to AZD1222 COVID-19 vaccine. Measured with immunoSEQ multiplex PCR; TCRdb has only the in-frame clones, and not every one. The sample records roughly 55,000 clones, around nine tenths being singletons. Source: peripheral blood, taken on day 0 of AZD1222 vaccination. These receptors were taken from an adult in good health.

This clone was counted a few times. This chain uses TRBV3-1 (or the pseudogene TRBV3-2) with TRBJ2-1; D is unclear. CDR3 length equals 16 residues. V gave up 0 bases and J gave up 0 bases, with 9 bases separating them. From germline, CDR1 is LGHDT and CDR2 YNNKEL (reference sequence). This CDR3 reads CASSQDGSSSYNEQFF. CDR3 DNA: TGTGCCAGCAGCCAAGACGGCAGTAGCTCCTACAATGAGCAGTTCTTC.

V gene TRBV15 combines with J gene TRBJ1-6; TRBD1 matches 8 bases. This CDR3 spans 20 amino acids. Germline trimming cut 0 bases from V and 9 bases from J; bases unmatched to any gene: 19. Germline CDR1 LNHNV, CDR2 YYDKDF (reference sequence). The CDR3 DNA is TGTGCCACCAGCAGAGATTTTAAGGGAAACAGGGGGTTCTCTTTTTCACCCCTCCACTTT. As protein: CATSRDFKGNRGFSFSPLHF.

The V and J genes are TRBV5-6 and TRBJ1-2; TRBD1 is a possible D gene (6 bases). The length of the CDR3 is 14 residues. V shed 2 bases and J shed 0 bases, with 8 bases lying between them. Germline lookup yields CDR1 SGHDT and CDR2 YYEEEE. Written as DNA, the CDR3 is TGTGCCAGCAGCTTAAGGGGGGCTAACTATGGCTACACCTTC. This encodes CASSLRGANYGYTF. Full variable domain (outside the CDR3, taken from reference TRBV5-6 and TRBJ1-2): DAGVTQSPTHLIKTRGQQVTLRCSPKSGHDTVSWYQQALGQGPQFIFQYYEEEERQRGNFPDRFSGHQFPNYSSELNVNALLLGDSALYLCASSLRGANYGYTFGSGTRLTVV.

The V call is TRBV19, the J call TRBJ1-5; no reliable D call. Germline V gives CDR1 LNHDA, CDR2 SQIVND (reference sequence). V dropped 2 bases and J dropped 0 bases, with 11 bases sitting between them. This CDR3 is 16 amino acids long. The CDR3 loop is CASSIRRRTSNQPQHF. For the CDR3, the DNA is TGTGCCAGTAGTATACGGCGGCGGACTAGCAATCAGCCCCAGCATTTT.

In this sample, this clone turned up once. The chain uses TRBV24-1 and TRBJ1-5, with D maybe TRBD1 (5 bases). Trimming removed 3 bases from V and 9 bases from J, with 17 bases in between. The CDR3 has 15 residues. CDR1 is KGHDR, CDR2 SFDVKD, per germline. CDR3 DNA sequence: TGTGCCACCAGTGATGGAGGGGCTCCTTTGGGGCCCCAGCATTTT. The encoded protein is CATSDGGAPLGPQHF.

The rearrangement links TRBV4-1 to TRBJ1-3, with D maybe TRBD1 (5 bases). The V end lost 1 base, the J end lost 1 base, and 11 bases lay between the germline ends. The CDR3 runs to 16 residues. CDR1 and CDR2 (germline): MGHRA, YSYEKL. This chain's CDR3 is CASSQVPTASGNTIYF. CDR3 DNA: TGCGCCAGCAGCCAAGTCCCGACAGCTTCTGGAAACACCATATATTTT.

This chain connects TRBV19 to TRBJ1-1, with D perhaps TRBD1 (5 bases). Trimming pared 1 base from V and 2 bases from J, leaving 11 bases between. The germline V gene encodes CDR1 LNHDA and CDR2 SQIVND (reference sequence). The CDR3 has 15 amino acids. The CDR3 here is CASSIGQGGNTEAFF. CDR3 DNA sequence: TGTGCCAGTAGTATAGGGCAGGGCGGTAACACTGAAGCTTTCTTT.

CDR3 residues: CSASRDRDSPLHF. The CDR3 DNA reads as TGCAGTGCTAGTAGAGACAGGGATTCACCCCTCCACTTT. The genes are TRBV20-1 and TRBJ1-6; 7 bases are a match to TRBD1. The junction had 4 bases not matched to a gene; V was cut back by 3 bases and J by 8 bases. Germline V gene data show CDR1 as DFQATT and CDR2 as SNEGSKA (reference sequence). The CDR3 has 13 residues.

This sequence joins TRBV7-9 and TRBJ2-7, with 7 bases that match TRBD1. Trimming cost V 2 bases and J 0 bases; bases outside gene matches: 16. This CDR3 has 19 residues. Per germline, CDR1 SEHNR and CDR2 FQNEAQ (reference sequence). As DNA, the CDR3 is TGTGCCAGCAGCTTAAATTCCGGGACAGAGGAATACCGCTCCTACGAGCAGTACTTC. It codes for CASSLNSGTEEYRSYEQYF.

The chain uses TRBV5-1 and TRBJ2-1; 10 bases agree with TRBD2. The ends lost 7 bases at V and 6 bases at J; junction bases unmatched: 10. The CDR3 sequence is 15 residues long. Germline V CDR1 and CDR2: SGHRS, YFSETQ. This CDR3 reads CASSAELAGTNEQFF. The CDR3 DNA sequence: TGCGCCAGCTCTGCCGAACTAGCGGGGACCAATGAGCAGTTCTTC.

The V and J genes are TRBV27 and TRBJ1-2, with unresolved D. The CDR3 consists of 15 residues. V was clipped by 2 bases and J by 6 bases, with 16 bases between them. Germline V gene sequence: CDR1 MNHEY, CDR2 SMNVEV (reference sequence). CDR3 loop: CASSLSGSSGDGYTF. CDR3 in DNA: TGTGCCAGCAGTTTAAGTGGCAGCTCTGGAGATGGCTACACCTTC.

This clone was seen only once. This sequence joins TRBV5-1 and TRBJ2-7; TRBD2 agrees at 10 bases. With 3 bases clipped from V and 0 bases from J, the junction kept 6 bases outside the gene matches. Germline CDR1 SGHRS, CDR2 YFSETQ. This CDR3 is 16 amino acids long. The CDR3 is CASSSVAGGLSYEQYF. CDR3 DNA sequence: TGCGCCAGCAGCTCCGTAGCGGGGGGACTCTCCTACGAGCAGTACTTC. The full variable domain, with the rest looked up from reference TRBV5-1 and TRBJ2-7, is KAGVTQTPRYLIKTRGQQVTLSCSPISGHRSVSWYQQTPGQGLQFLFEYFSETQRNKGNFPGRFSGRQFSNSRSEMNVSTLELGDSALYLCASSSVAGGLSYEQYFGPGTRLTVT.

The chain combines TRBV5-1 with TRBJ1-1, with 8 bases identical to TRBD1. From germline, CDR1 is SGHRS and CDR2 YFSETQ. The length of the CDR3 is 15 residues. Unmatched junction bases numbered 5, after V lost 4 bases and J lost 0 bases. Here the CDR3 reads CASSHDRGLNTEAFF. Here the CDR3 DNA reads TGCGCCAGCAGCCACGACAGGGGCTTGAACACTGAAGCTTTCTTT.

The rearrangement uses TRBV27 and TRBJ2-1; 8 bases are a match to TRBD2. Trimming at V came to 8 bases and at J to 10 bases, leaving 7 bases not matched to a gene. Germline V lookup: CDR1 MNHEY, CDR2 SMNVEV (reference sequence). This CDR3 comprises 12 residues. CDR3 DNA sequence: TGTGCCAGCGGCTTAGCGGGGCGGGAGCAGTTCTTC. This encodes CASGLAGREQFF.

CDR3 region: CASSLAPGAGRYGYTF. The CDR3, as DNA: TGTGCCAGCAGCTTGGCCCCTGGCGCAGGGAGGTATGGCTACACCTTC. The gene calls are TRBV5-4 and TRBJ1-2; D may be TRBD1 (5 bases). V was shortened by 0 bases and J by 5 bases, with 17 bases between the two germline ends. CDR3 length: 16 amino acids. Germline loops: CDR1 SGHNT, CDR2 YYREEE (reference sequence).

This chain links TRBV19 with TRBJ2-2; tentative D call: TRBD2 (5 bases). The CDR3 is 15 amino acids. CDR1 and CDR2 from the germline V gene are LNHDA and SQIVND (reference sequence). V dropped 6 bases and J dropped 1 base, with 12 bases sitting between them. CDR3 region: CASRGDLQNTGELFF. CDR3 DNA: TGTGCCAGTAGGGGAGACCTCCAGAACACCGGGGAGCTGTTTTTT.